The next 27 T cell receptor beta chains were all read from a single sample in a study of T cells in Graves' hyperthyroidism and ophthalmopathy. Template material for amplifying TCR beta CDR3 regions consisted of RNA transcripts. Carried out on the TCR CDR3, a first-round RT-PCR used the HTBI primer set. TCRdb redid the calling of the multiplex PCR reads with MiXCR, one entry per CDR3 protein. Of about 350,000 distinct CDR3 sequences listed, 15% to 20% are singletons. Sequences were obtained from blood. These receptors were taken from a woman in her 40s with Graves' ophthalmopathy.

The chain combines TRBV6-5 with TRBJ1-1, with D hard to call. This CDR3 is 15 amino acids long. Per the germline V gene, CDR1 is MNHEY and CDR2 is SVGAGI. V lost 4 bases to trimming and J lost 1 base, with 13 bases between them. The CDR3 loop is CASSLTSVKNTEAFF. Written as DNA, the CDR3 is TGTGCCAGCAGTTTAACGTCCGTGAAGAACACTGAAGCTTTCTTT.

This clonotype was observed at least ten times. V and J are TRBV4-1 and TRBJ1-6, with 10 bases lining up with TRBD1. V shed 4 bases, J shed 7 bases, and the junction held 1 base outside the gene matches. The CDR3 sequence is 14 residues long. Looked up from germline, CDR1 is MGHRA and CDR2 is YSYEKL. The CDR3 DNA sequence: TGCGCCAGCAGCCCGGGACAGGGGAATTCACCCCTCCACTTT. Its translation is CASSPGQGNSPLHF.

As concerns this clonotype: This may come from a read error, since a much larger clone is one base off. CDR3 residues: CASSRSAEANVLTF. CDR3 nucleotide sequence: TGTGCCAGCAGTCGGTCTGCTGAGGCCAACGTCCTGACTTTC. V and J are TRBV7-8 and TRBJ2-6; D is uncertain. V was pared by 6 bases and J by 6 bases, with 12 bases between. This CDR3 spans 14 amino acids. Germline-derived CDR1 and CDR2 are SGHVS and FQNEAQ.

This clonotype was seen at least ten times. This sequence joins TRBV7-9 and TRBJ2-7, with TRBD2 matching 10 bases. Germline-derived CDR1 and CDR2 are SEHNR and FQNEAQ (reference sequence). CDR3 length equals 17 residues. Germline trimming cut 1 base from V and 4 bases from J; bases unmatched to any gene: 10. The CDR3 bases are TGTGCCAGCAGCTTAGGGTTAGTAGGGACTAGCGAGTACGAGCAGTACTTC. It specifies CASSLGLVGTSEYEQYF.

This clonotype has ten or more counts. A much larger clone differs by one base, so this may be a read error. The chain has TRBV6-1 and TRBJ1-5; 7 bases are shared with TRBD1. Germline CDR1 reads MNHNS; CDR2 reads SASEGT. The ends lost 5 bases at V and 3 bases at J; junction bases unmatched: 7. This CDR3 has 15 amino acids. As DNA, the CDR3 is TGTGCCAGCAGTCGGGACAGCTTTTCCAATCAGCCCCAGCATTTT. The encoded protein is CASSRDSFSNQPQHF.

The chain links TRBV12-3 or TRBV12-4 to TRBJ1-6, with 7 bases lining up with TRBD1. This CDR3 has 17 amino acids. V shed 2 bases, J shed 1 base, and the junction held 5 bases outside the gene matches. The CDR3 is CASSLRDSISYNSPLHF. The DNA for the CDR3 is TGTGCCAGCAGTTTACGGGACAGTATTTCCTATAATTCACCCCTCCACTTT.

In this sample, this clonotype turned up many times. The chain combines TRBV12-5 with TRBJ2-7; maybe TRBD1 (6 bases). The CDR3 runs 14 residues. V was clipped by 4 bases and J by 3 bases, with 13 bases between them. CDR1 is LGHNT and CDR2 is FRNRAP in the germline V gene. The CDR3 DNA reads as TGTGCTAGTGGTTCAGGGGCACAGAACTACGAGCAGTACTTC. Amino acids: CASGSGAQNYEQYF.

About this clonotype itself: The conserved final phenylalanine or tryptophan is absent from the CDR3, which likely points to a read error. The genes are TRBV10-3 and TRBJ1-5, with D uncertain. Looked up from germline, CDR1 is ENHRY and CDR2 is SYGVKD. This CDR3 has 13 amino acids. With 2 bases removed from V and 2 bases from J, the gap between germline ends came to 4 bases. The CDR3 nucleotides read TGTGCCATCAGTGAGGCAGGCAATCAGCCCCAGCATCTT. Protein sequence: CAISEAGNQPQHL.

This clonotype was recorded many times. V usage is TRBV7-3 and J usage is TRBJ2-7; no definite D call. The CDR3 runs to 14 residues. V gave up 1 base and J gave up 2 bases, with 9 bases separating them. Germline V CDR1 and CDR2: SGHTA, FQGTGA. The CDR3 DNA follows: TGTGCCAGCAGCTTAAACCCCGGTACCTACGAGCAGTACTTC. It codes for CASSLNPGTYEQYF.

This clonotype has at least ten counts. The chain is built from TRBV7-9 and TRBJ2-5; D assignment may be TRBD1 or TRBD2 (5 bases each). There are 14 residues in the CDR3. Germline-derived CDR1 and CDR2 are SEHNR and FQNEAQ (reference sequence). V was pared by 5 bases and J by 7 bases, with 17 bases between. The CDR3 loop is CASSTGTLVTTQYF. The DNA for the CDR3 is TGTGCCAGCAGCACCGGGACCCTAGTCACGACCCAGTACTTC.

This clonotype was counted ten times or more. The chain links TRBV20-1 to TRBJ1-1, with no clear D. Germline CDR1 and CDR2: DFQATT and SNEGSKA (reference sequence). The CDR3 is 15 residues long. Trimming shortened V by 0 bases and J by 3 bases, and 14 bases separated the two germline ends. The CDR3 region has the DNA TGCAGTGCTAGAGACGTACGTGCGTCAGACACTGAAGCTTTCTTT. This codes for CSARDVRASDTEAFF.

This clonotype came up many times. The chain employs TRBV6-1 and TRBJ2-7; 9 bases match TRBD1. There are 14 residues in the CDR3. Germline trimming cut 4 bases from V and 2 bases from J; bases unmatched to any gene: 3. Germline V lookup: CDR1 MNHNS, CDR2 SASEGT. CDR3 sequence: CASSAGQGTYEQYF. CDR3 nucleotide sequence: TGTGCCAGCAGTGCGGGACAGGGCACCTACGAGCAGTACTTC.

Many counts were recorded for this clonotype. The gene calls are TRBV2 and TRBJ1-2; TRBD1 might be the D (5 bases). Deletions cut 1 base from V and 4 bases from J, with 10 bases between. The length of the CDR3 is 14 residues. Germline CDR1 and CDR2: SNHLY and FYNNEI. The CDR3 sequence is CASSEEDGAYGYTF. DNA for the CDR3: TGTGCCAGCAGTGAAGAGGATGGGGCCTATGGCTACACCTTC.

In its sample, this clonotype was seen many times. The J gene is TRBJ2-7, the V gene TRBV6-5, with D possibly being TRBD1 or TRBD2 (5 bases each). The length of the CDR3 is 14 residues. The germline V gene has CDR1 MNHEY and CDR2 SVGAGI. Trimming took 1 base from V and 3 from J, leaving 10 bases between them. The CDR3 bases are TGTGCCAGCAGTTACTACGGGGCCGACTACGAGCAGTACTTC. Amino acid sequence: CASSYYGADYEQYF.

In this sample, this clonotype turned up many times. The chain links TRBV6-2 or TRBV6-3 to TRBJ2-7; TRBD2 might be the D (5 bases). The germline V gene encodes CDR1 MNHEY and CDR2 SVGEGT. The germline V and J ends were trimmed by 8 bases and 2 bases, with 13 bases remaining between them. The CDR3 is 13 residues long. Here the CDR3 reads CASERGYPYEQYF. CDR3 in DNA: TGTGCCAGCGAAAGAGGGTACCCCTACGAGCAGTACTTC.

This clonotype occurred many times. The chain employs TRBV20-1 and TRBJ1-6; a possible D gene is TRBD1 (6 bases). Germline CDR1 DFQATT, CDR2 SNEGSKA (reference sequence). The CDR3 covers 16 residues. V lost 0 bases and J 8 bases, leaving 17 bases between the germline ends. The DNA of the CDR3 is TGCAGTGCTAGAGATAGTTTGGGGGCGCTATATTCACCCCTCCACTTT. Translated, it gives CSARDSLGALYSPLHF.

This clonotype was seen a handful of times. The V gene is TRBV30, the J gene TRBJ2-2, with TRBD1 matching over 9 bases. This CDR3 has 14 residues. J lost 5 bases, V lost 5 bases, and 6 bases had no gene match. Germline assignment: CDR1 GTSNPN and CDR2 SVGIG (reference sequence). The CDR3 reads CAWVRDRDTGELFF. CDR3 bases: TGTGCCTGGGTACGGGACAGGGATACCGGGGAGCTGTTTTTT.

This clonotype was seen at least ten times. This sequence joins TRBV12-3 or TRBV12-4 and TRBJ1-1; no reliable D call. Trimming cost V 3 bases and J 4 bases, with 6 bases left between them. The CDR3 runs 12 residues. The CDR3 coding sequence is TGTGCCAGCAGTTTTCTCCTCACTGAAGCTTTCTTT. Its translation: CASSFLLTEAFF.

This chain uses TRBV19 with TRBJ1-1; 8 bases fit TRBD1. The length of the CDR3 is 14 residues. Germline trimming cut 6 bases from V and 5 bases from J; bases unmatched to any gene: 8. The germline CDR1 and CDR2 sequences are LNHDA and SQIVND (reference sequence). DNA of the CDR3: TGTGCCAGTAGATCCGGGACAGGTATGACTGAAGCTTTCTTT. It encodes CASRSGTGMTEAFF. Looking up the rest from reference TRBV19 and TRBJ1-1 gives the full variable domain: DGGITQSPKYLFRKEGQNVTLSCEQNLNHDAMYWYRQDPGQGLRLIYYSQIVNDFQKGDIAEGYSVSREKKESFPLTVTSAQKNPTAFYLCASRSGTGMTEAFFGQGTRLTVV.

This clonotype was detected many times. At one end the junction does not follow the germline gene, possibly because of a read error. The chain employs TRBV29-1 and TRBJ1-2; a weak D match, TRBD1 (5 bases). Germline V lookup: CDR1 SQVTM, CDR2 ANQGSEA. This CDR3 is built from 12 residues. Here the CDR3 reads CSGGDVAAHEAF. CDR3 coding DNA: TGCAGCGGGGGGGATGTGGCAGCTCATGAGGCCTTC.

This clonotype has ten or more counts. The chain joins TRBV6-5 to TRBJ2-7; TRBD1 matches 9 bases. CDR3 size: 14 residues. With V trimmed by 2 bases and J by 6 bases, 5 bases remained unmatched. Germline values: CDR1 MNHEY, CDR2 SVGAGI. The CDR3 loop reads CASSYAGQGTEQYF. The CDR3 nucleotides read TGTGCCAGCAGTTACGCGGGACAGGGAACCGAGCAGTACTTC.

At least ten counts were recorded for this clonotype. The rearrangement joins TRBV12-3 or TRBV12-4 to TRBJ2-7; D not certain. V was cut by 3 bases and J by 5 bases, with 11 bases left in between. This CDR3 comprises 13 residues. Written as DNA, the CDR3 is TGTGCCAGCAGTTTTCTTCTCCGGGACGAGCAGTACTTC. Translating it yields CASSFLLRDEQYF.

This clonotype was observed at least ten times. This chain connects TRBV12-3 or TRBV12-4 to TRBJ1-2, with D possibly matching TRBD1 (6 bases). V was clipped by 3 bases and J by 8 bases, with 13 bases between them. The CDR3 sequence is 13 residues long. The CDR3 DNA follows: TGTGCCAGCAGTTTTGGTCGGACAGTCGGCTACACCTTC. It translates to CASSFGRTVGYTF.

The table lists this clonotype with many counts. This rearrangement joins TRBV6-1 to TRBJ2-2; 9 bases fit TRBD1. The CDR3 is 14 residues long. CDR1 and CDR2 from the germline V gene are MNHNS and SASEGT. The ends lost 4 bases at V and 4 bases at J; junction bases unmatched: 1. The CDR3 loop is CASSGTGATGELFF. In DNA form, the CDR3 reads TGTGCCAGCAGTGGGACAGGGGCCACCGGGGAGCTGTTTTTT.

This clonotype was seen many times. The chain employs TRBV6-5 and TRBJ1-1; the D is unclear. There are 15 residues in the CDR3. V lost 2 bases and J lost 6, with 16 bases in between. The germline V gene encodes CDR1 MNHEY and CDR2 SVGAGI. Here the CDR3 DNA reads TGTGCCAGCAGTTACGGCGGCAAGGTAGGGCCTGAAGCTTTCTTT. Translation: CASSYGGKVGPEAFF.

This clonotype was recorded at least ten times. The rearrangement uses TRBV7-9 and TRBJ2-7; TRBD1 matches 7 bases. The CDR3 is 14 residues long. CDR1 is SEHNR, CDR2 FQNEAQ, per germline (reference sequence). The junction had 6 bases not matched to a gene; V was cut back by 3 bases and J by 4 bases. CDR3 coding DNA: TGTGCCAGCAGCTTCCCGGGACAGTCGTACGAGCAGTACTTC. Its translation is CASSFPGQSYEQYF.

The sample holds many counts of this clonotype. This rearrangement joins TRBV24-1 to TRBJ2-7; TRBD2 aligns across 9 bases. Per germline, CDR1 KGHDR and CDR2 SFDVKD. The CDR3 has 15 amino acids. The trim removed 3 bases at V and 4 bases at J, leaving 6 bases unmatched. The CDR3 is CATSDETSGRYEQYF. CDR3 bases: TGTGCCACCAGTGATGAGACTAGCGGAAGGTACGAGCAGTACTTC.